Below are 10 T cell receptor beta chains sequenced from a single sample in a study of cytomegalovirus exposure and HLA in healthy donors. Primers for the PCR totalled 60 Vbeta and 13 Jbeta. The data were produced by immunoSEQ multiplex PCR, yet TCRdb's version contains in-frame clones alone and is incomplete. This table holds some 180,000 clones, 82% found once. Sequencing input: PBMCs. The receptors derive from a woman younger than 35 in good health and CMV-seronegative.

The J gene is TRBJ1-3, the V gene TRBV6-5; the D is unclear. CDR3 length: 16 residues. Germline-derived CDR1 and CDR2 are MNHEY and SVGAGI. The V gene lost 4 bases and the J gene lost 1 base, with 14 bases spanning the gap. The CDR3 is CASSLLWAASGNTIYF. The CDR3, as DNA: TGTGCCAGCAGTTTGCTGTGGGCTGCTTCTGGAAACACCATATATTTT.

This clone was seen only a few times. The rearrangement links TRBV13 to TRBJ1-5; D possibly corresponds to TRBD1 (5 bases). V lost 5 bases to trimming and J lost 7 bases, with 15 bases between them. The CDR3 spans 14 residues. Germline V gene lookup returns CDR1 PRHDT and CDR2 FYEKMQ (reference sequence). This chain's CDR3 is CASSIRGRGQPQHF. CDR3 bases: TGTGCCAGCAGCATTAGGGGCCGGGGGCAGCCCCAGCATTTT.

DNA of the CDR3: TGTGCCAGTAGTTATAGGGACTACGGGTTTACAGATACGCAGTATTTT. It codes for CASSYRDYGFTDTQYF. This chain connects TRBV19 to TRBJ2-3; 7 bases agree with TRBD2. The CDR3 length is 16 residues. The germline gives CDR1 LNHDA, CDR2 SQIVND (reference sequence). The V gene end was trimmed by 5 bases and the J gene end by 3 bases; junction bases not matched to a gene: 11.

The chain uses TRBV30 and TRBJ2-7, with TRBD2 identical over 7 bases. V dropped 8 bases and J dropped 2; count of bases not matched to a gene: 9. Germline lookup yields CDR1 GTSNPN and CDR2 SVGIG (reference sequence). The CDR3 is made up of 13 amino acids. The CDR3 coding sequence is TGTGCCGGGACGGGGGGACTCACCTACGAGCAGTACTTC. Its translation is CAGTGGLTYEQYF.

For this clone: The junction departs from germline at one end; a sequencing error may be responsible. The genes are TRBV7-9 and TRBJ2-6; a possible D gene is TRBD1 (5 bases). The CDR3 covers 15 residues. In germline, CDR1 is SEHNR, CDR2 FQNEAQ (reference sequence). CDR3 nucleotide sequence: TGTTCCAGCAGCTCAACAGGCTCTGGGGCCAACGTCCTGACTTTC. It specifies CSSSSTGSGANVLTF. Full variable domain (remainder filled in from reference TRBV7-9 and TRBJ2-6): DTGVSQNPRHKITKRGQNVTFRCDPISEHNRLYWYRQTLGQGPEFLTYFQNEAQLEKSRLLSDRFSAERPKGSFSTLEIQRTEQGDSAMYLCSSSSTGSGANVLTFGAGSRLTVL.

V gene TRBV25-1 combines with J gene TRBJ1-1; no clear D. In germline, CDR1 is MGHDK, CDR2 SYGVNS. The CDR3 runs to 14 residues. V was cut by 1 base and J by 1 base, with 7 bases left in between. CDR3 nucleotides: TGTGCCAGCAGTGAATCCCGACAGAACACTGAAGCTTTCTTT. Translating it yields CASSESRQNTEAFF.

A few counts support this clone. The gene calls are TRBV6-5 and TRBJ1-1; 8 bases are shared with TRBD1. CDR1 and CDR2 (germline): MNHEY, SVGAGI. Germline trimming cut 6 bases from V and 5 bases from J; bases unmatched to any gene: 8. The CDR3 is 14 residues long. CDR3 sequence reads: CASSLQGGETEAFF. CDR3 nucleotides: TGTGCCAGCAGCCTACAGGGGGGGGAAACTGAAGCTTTCTTT.

This clone was seen more than once but under ten times. The V gene is TRBV7-8, the J gene TRBJ1-1; D not resolved. The CDR3 spans 12 residues. Germline values: CDR1 SGHVS, CDR2 FQNEAQ. V dropped 1 base and J dropped 6 bases, with 6 bases sitting between them. The CDR3 region is CASSLGGAEAFF. For the CDR3, the DNA is TGTGCCAGCAGCTTAGGGGGAGCTGAAGCTTTCTTT.

V and J are TRBV21-1 and TRBJ1-5. TRBV21-1 counts as a pseudogene. The CDR3 covers 12 residues. CDR3 residues: CASPRGGQPQHF. The CDR3 coding sequence is TGTGCCAGCCCCAGGGGAGGGCAGCCCCAGCATTTT.

The chain joins TRBV5-6 to TRBJ2-4; 8 nucleotides line up with TRBD2. CDR3 length equals 18 residues. The germline V gene has CDR1 SGHDT and CDR2 YYEEEE. V was clipped by 6 bases and J by 10 bases; unmatched bases: 24. DNA for the CDR3: TGTGCCAGCACCAGCTTAGGAGTTGACGGGAGGGCCCGGAATATTCAGTACTTC. Protein product: CASTSLGVDGRARNIQYF.